This T cell receptor beta chain was documented in a study of blood T cells in healthy people across ages. Sample-barcoded 5' priming and a J-beta primer mix drove a second PCR of about 6 to 12 cycles. Each cDNA molecule, via a template-switch adaptor with 12 random nucleotides, was tagged. TCRdb reprocessed the 5' RACE reads with MiXCR, giving one entry per CDR3 protein. The table records 1,500,000 or so distinct CDR3 sequences, about 45% of them present only once. CDR1 is SGHAT, CDR2 FQNNGV, per germline. The CDR3 totals 15 residues. Trimming removed 0 bases from V and 3 bases from J, with 12 bases in between. As for this clonotype: What it binds is unknown.

Study-wide results and limits: More naive CD4+ cells and higher diversity were found in long-lived than in aged donors. Unknown CMV status may confound age-related changes in expanded clones. Per-million-T-cell TCR beta diversity fell roughly linearly with age.

The chain combines TRBV11-2 with TRBJ2-7; weak D call: TRBD1 (6 bases). The TCR was taken from a woman in her late teens or twenties in good health. Sequencing used blood. The CDR3: CASSLDLGRGYEQYF. CDR3 sequence (DNA): TGTGCCAGCAGCTTAGATCTGGGCAGGGGCTACGAGCAGTACTTC.